This T cell receptor (beta chain) was documented in a study of control samples from healthy donors and cancer patients. This table comes from immunoSEQ multiplex PCR, and its TCRdb copy is limited to in-frame clones, with some not included. The sample consists of approximately 94,000 clones, approximately 88% of them appearing once. The CDR3 totals 13 residues. Per germline, CDR1 ENHRY and CDR2 SYGVKD. The V end lost 0 bases, the J end lost 4 bases, and 6 bases lay between the germline ends. The TCR sequence derives from a man in his 70s with lung cancer. This rearrangement joins TRBV10-3 to TRBJ1-1; a weak D match, TRBD1 (6 bases). The specimen sequenced was PBMCs. In nucleotides, the CDR3 is TGTGCCATCAGTGAGTCGGGGGCCACTGAAGCTTTCTTT. Residues: CAISESGATEAFF.